This T cell receptor (beta chain) derives from a study of cytomegalovirus exposure and HLA in healthy donors. Whole-study findings and limits: A prior analysis recorded that most TCR beta V segments were productive about 87% or about 30% of the time. In vitro testing confirmed a few CMV-associated chains as specific for CMV antigens.

Comment on this clone: The antigen is undetermined.

PCR amplification relied on 60 Vbeta primers (plus 13 Jbeta primers). Per the original methods: Roughly 11 million of the roughly 80 million unique TCR beta chains counted in a later analysis were shared. Libraries were prepared by immunoSEQ multiplex PCR; TCRdb keeps only in-frame clonotypes and omits some of them. D and trimming come from the DNA, and the V and J calls and clone size come from that table. In the table there are approximately 190,000 clones, approximately 87% of which are singletons. V dropped 0 bases and J dropped 5 bases, with 10 bases sitting between them. From germline, CDR1 is WNHNN and CDR2 SYGVQD (reference sequence). The CDR3 length is 14 residues.

What was sequenced was PBMCs. The sequence came from a man under 40 in good health and CMV-seronegative. The rearrangement links TRBV10-1 to TRBJ1-2; TRBD1 is a possible D gene (5 bases). CDR3 region: CASSESVKGYGYTF. DNA for the CDR3: TGCGCCAGCAGTGAGTCAGTCAAGGGGTATGGCTACACCTTC.